This T cell receptor (beta chain) was observed in a study of blood T cell repertoires in COVID-19. About the research overall: Both acute and convalescent COVID-19 samples were obtained from the United States, Italy and Spain. Nucleic acid was either cDNA or gDNA, and it came from T cells, B-cell-depleted T cells, or PBMCs.

Per the original data handling: Estimation of nucleated cell counts relied on the amplification of reference gene primers. Clones were read by immunoSEQ multiplex PCR, and TCRdb kept only the in-frame ones, dropping some. The D gene and trimming were derived from the DNA, and the V and J assignments and clone size from that table. The sample has 250,000 to 300,000 clones, over 65% seen once. Per germline, CDR1 SNHLY and CDR2 FYNNEI. Trimming at V came to 10 bases and at J to 6 bases, leaving 11 bases not matched to a gene. This CDR3 is built from 15 residues. This clone was counted only a few times. This chain connects TRBV2 to TRBJ1-6; 8 bases are shared with TRBD1. Sequences were obtained from peripheral blood. The TCR comes from a man in his sixties who had recovered from COVID-19. CDR3 sequence (DNA): TGTGCCACAAAAGGACAGGGCCCTTCTAATTCACCCCTCCACTTT. Its translation: CATKGQGPSNSPLHF.